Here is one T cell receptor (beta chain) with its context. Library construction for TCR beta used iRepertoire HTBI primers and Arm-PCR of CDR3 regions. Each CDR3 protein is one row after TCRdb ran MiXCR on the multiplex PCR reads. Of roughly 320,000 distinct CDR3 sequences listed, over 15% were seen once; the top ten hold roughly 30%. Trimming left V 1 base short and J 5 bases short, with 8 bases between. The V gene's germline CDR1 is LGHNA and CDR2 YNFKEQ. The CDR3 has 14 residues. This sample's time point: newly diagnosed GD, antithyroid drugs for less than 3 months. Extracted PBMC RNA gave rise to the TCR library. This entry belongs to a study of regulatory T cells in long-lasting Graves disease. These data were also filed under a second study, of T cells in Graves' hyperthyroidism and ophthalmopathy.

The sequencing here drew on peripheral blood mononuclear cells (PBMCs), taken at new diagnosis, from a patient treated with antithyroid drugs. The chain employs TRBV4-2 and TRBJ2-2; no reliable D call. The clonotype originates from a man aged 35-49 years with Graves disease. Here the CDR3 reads CASSQAFQTGELFF. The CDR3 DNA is TGTGCCAGCAGCCAAGCATTCCAGACCGGGGAGCTGTTTTTT.